This T cell receptor beta chain was observed in a study of cytomegalovirus exposure and HLA in healthy donors. Study-wide results and caveats: In a later analysis, several top co-occurrence clusters appeared linked to parvovirus B19, influenza, CMV and Epstein-Barr virus.

As concerns this clone: Its antigen is as yet unknown.

The CDR3 is 14 amino acids. The ends lost 3 bases at V and 5 bases at J; junction bases unmatched: 3. The germline V gene has CDR1 MDHEN and CDR2 SYDVKM. It was with 60 Vbeta and 13 Jbeta primers that the PCR ran. Some clones are missing from TCRdb's copy, which holds only in-frame ones; the method was immunoSEQ multiplex PCR. The repertoire has around 140,000 clones, around 77% of them found once; the top ten carry roughly 0.9%. The receptor comes from a woman in her fifties or sixties in good health and CMV-seronegative. The rearrangement links TRBV28 to TRBJ2-2; 7 nucleotides match TRBD1. The sequenced sample was PBMCs. The DNA for the CDR3 is TGTGCCAGCAGTTTTAGGGGGCAGACCGGGGAGCTGTTTTTT. Protein product: CASSFRGQTGELFF. Together with reference TRBV28 and TRBJ2-2, the CDR3 gives the full variable domain: DVKVTQSSRYLVKRTGEKVFLECVQDMDHENMFWYRQDPGLGLRLIYFSYDVKMKEKGDIPEGYSVSREKKERFSLILESASTNQTSMYLCASSFRGQTGELFFGEGSRLTVL.